Following are 10 T cell receptor beta chains from one sample sequenced in a study of graft-versus-host responses after intestinal transplantation. The repertoire was sequenced with immunoSEQ multiplex PCR; TCRdb's copy has only in-frame clones and lacks some. This table has over 85,000 clones, 90% to 95% appearing once. For these TCRs, the target antigens are not known. Specimen: unstimulated CD4+ T cells sorted from spleen or lymph node cells, collected before transplant. The receptors were sampled from a human donor who was the organ donor for an intestinal transplant.

V and J are TRBV28 and TRBJ1-5, with D uncertain. CDR1 is MDHEN and CDR2 is SYDVKM in the germline V gene. The CDR3 is made up of 15 amino acids. V was trimmed by 3 bases and J by 6 bases, leaving 15 bases between them. The CDR3 here is CASSLQVSFGQPQHF. DNA of the CDR3: TGTGCCAGCAGTTTGCAGGTCTCGTTTGGTCAGCCCCAGCATTTT.

The V gene is TRBV7-8, the J gene TRBJ1-1, with D possibly TRBD1 on 6 matching bases. Trimming pared 5 bases from V and 0 bases from J, leaving 19 bases between. The V gene's germline CDR1 is SGHVS and CDR2 FQNEAQ. The CDR3 is 17 amino acids. CDR3 bases: TGTGCCAGCAGCCGTAAACAGGGATTGTCTTTGAACACTGAAGCTTTCTTT. Amino acids: CASSRKQGLSLNTEAFF.

V usage is TRBV9 and J usage is TRBJ1-6; 8 nucleotides agree with TRBD1. The germline CDR1 and CDR2 sequences are SGDLS and YYNGEE. The CDR3 has 14 amino acids. Trimming cost V 3 bases and J 11 bases; bases outside gene matches: 7. CDR3 protein: CASSAGQGFPPLHF. Here the CDR3 DNA reads TGTGCCAGCAGCGCCGGACAGGGTTTCCCACCCCTCCACTTT.

J is TRBJ2-3 and V is TRBV4-2; 14 bases align to TRBD2. J gave up 1 base and V 6 bases, and 9 bases lay outside the gene matches. The CDR3 is made up of 18 amino acids. From germline, CDR1 is LGHNA and CDR2 YNFKEQ. The CDR3 bases are TGTGCCAGCAGTTCCGGACTAGCGGGGGGTCTCGGCACAGATACGCAGTATTTT. Its translation is CASSSGLAGGLGTDTQYF.

This chain links TRBV19 with TRBJ1-2, with D perhaps matching TRBD1 (6 bases). V was trimmed by 5 bases and J by 2 bases, leaving 12 bases between them. CDR1 is LNHDA and CDR2 is SQIVND in the germline V gene (reference sequence). The CDR3 covers 14 residues. CDR3 nucleotide sequence: TGTGCCAGTAGTCGGGGCCAGGGGAACTATGGCTACACCTTC. Translating it yields CASSRGQGNYGYTF.

V usage is TRBV5-1 and J usage is TRBJ2-7; 7 nucleotides align to TRBD2. Germline V gene data show CDR1 as SGHRS and CDR2 as YFSETQ. CDR3 length: 16 residues. The V and J ends lost 4 bases and 2 bases, in that order; junction bases with no gene match: 12. CDR3 loop: CASSPNAGVRPYEQYF. CDR3 nucleotide sequence: TGCGCCAGCAGCCCAAACGCGGGGGTTAGGCCCTACGAGCAGTACTTC. Variable domain in full (rest from reference TRBV5-1 and TRBJ2-7): KAGVTQTPRYLIKTRGQQVTLSCSPISGHRSVSWYQQTPGQGLQFLFEYFSETQRNKGNFPGRFSGRQFSNSRSEMNVSTLELGDSALYLCASSPNAGVRPYEQYFGPGTRLTVT.

This sequence joins TRBV4-3 and TRBJ2-2; possibly TRBD1 for D (5 bases). The CDR3 length is 16 residues. CDR1 is LGHNA, CDR2 YSLEER, per germline. Trimming stripped 0 bases from V and 5 bases from J, with 13 bases between. CDR3 bases: TGCGCCAGCAGCCAAGAGGCAGGGTGGGGTACCGGGGAGCTGTTTTTT. Its protein is CASSQEAGWGTGELFF.

The V gene is TRBV5-1, the J gene TRBJ2-3, with 10 bases identical to TRBD2. With 3 bases clipped from V and 5 bases from J, the junction kept 9 bases outside the gene matches. Germline lookup yields CDR1 SGHRS and CDR2 YFSETQ. The CDR3 extends over 16 amino acids. CDR3 DNA: TGCGCCAGCAGCTCGAGCGGGGGGGCGTTTCGAGATACGCAGTATTTT. It yields the protein CASSSSGGAFRDTQYF.

The chain links TRBV6-6 to TRBJ2-5, with 9 bases identical to TRBD1. This CDR3 comprises 14 residues. The ends lost 10 bases at V and 1 base at J; junction bases unmatched: 7. Germline V gives CDR1 MNHNY, CDR2 SVGAGI (reference sequence). CDR3 loop: CATKPGQGQETQYF. CDR3 nucleotide sequence: TGTGCCACGAAACCGGGACAGGGCCAAGAGACCCAGTACTTC.

This rearrangement joins TRBV7-9 to TRBJ2-5; 14 bases match TRBD2. The CDR3 has 17 residues. V was clipped by 4 bases and J by 1 base; unmatched bases: 5. Germline-derived CDR1 and CDR2 are SEHNR and FQNEAQ (reference sequence). The CDR3 here is CASSSRLAGGFQETQYF. Written as DNA, the CDR3 is TGTGCCAGCAGCTCTAGACTAGCGGGGGGGTTCCAAGAGACCCAGTACTTC. The full variable domain, with the rest looked up from reference TRBV7-9 and TRBJ2-5, is DTGVSQNPRHKITKRGQNVTFRCDPISEHNRLYWYRQTLGQGPEFLTYFQNEAQLEKSRLLSDRFSAERPKGSFSTLEIQRTEQGDSAMYLCASSSRLAGGFQETQYFGPGTRLLVL.